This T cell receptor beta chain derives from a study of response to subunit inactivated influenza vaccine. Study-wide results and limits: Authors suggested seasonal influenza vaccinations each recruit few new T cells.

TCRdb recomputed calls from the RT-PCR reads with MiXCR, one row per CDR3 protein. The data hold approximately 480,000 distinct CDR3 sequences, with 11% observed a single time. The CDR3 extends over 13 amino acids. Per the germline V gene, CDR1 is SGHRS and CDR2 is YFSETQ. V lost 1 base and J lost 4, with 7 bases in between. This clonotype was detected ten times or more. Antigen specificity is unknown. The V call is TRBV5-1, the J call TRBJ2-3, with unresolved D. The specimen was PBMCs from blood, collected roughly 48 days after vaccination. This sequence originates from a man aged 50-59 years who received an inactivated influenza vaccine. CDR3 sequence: CASSLSNADTQYF. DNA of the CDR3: TGCGCCAGCAGCTTGTCTAACGCAGATACGCAGTATTTT.